This TCR beta chain comes out of a study of OX40 agonist ivuxolimab in advanced cancers. CDR3 length equals 15 residues. V was trimmed by 4 bases and J by 5 bases, leaving 17 bases between them. CDR1 is SGHDN and CDR2 is FVKESK in the germline V gene. Regarding the study as a whole: Low clonal expansion, among the lowest seen, marked partial responders at 0.1-3.0 mg/kg.

Assay used: immunoSEQ multiplex PCR; TCRdb lists only in-frame clones, some missing. Of over 75,000 clones listed, around nine tenths are singletons. Sampled blood was obtained at baseline, cycle 4 day 1, and cycle 7 day 1. About this clone itself: Its antigen is currently unknown.

V and J are TRBV14 and TRBJ1-1; D is possibly TRBD1 (5 bases). This clonotype was sampled from an adult with an advanced solid tumor such as melanoma, head and neck, liver or kidney cancer. This specimen consisted of CD4+ or CD8+ T cells sorted from blood, obtained in a trial of the OX40 agonist ivuxolimab. CDR3 protein: CASSLGHPKDTEAFF. The CDR3 DNA is TGTGCCAGCAGCCTTGGACATCCCAAGGATACTGAAGCTTTCTTT.